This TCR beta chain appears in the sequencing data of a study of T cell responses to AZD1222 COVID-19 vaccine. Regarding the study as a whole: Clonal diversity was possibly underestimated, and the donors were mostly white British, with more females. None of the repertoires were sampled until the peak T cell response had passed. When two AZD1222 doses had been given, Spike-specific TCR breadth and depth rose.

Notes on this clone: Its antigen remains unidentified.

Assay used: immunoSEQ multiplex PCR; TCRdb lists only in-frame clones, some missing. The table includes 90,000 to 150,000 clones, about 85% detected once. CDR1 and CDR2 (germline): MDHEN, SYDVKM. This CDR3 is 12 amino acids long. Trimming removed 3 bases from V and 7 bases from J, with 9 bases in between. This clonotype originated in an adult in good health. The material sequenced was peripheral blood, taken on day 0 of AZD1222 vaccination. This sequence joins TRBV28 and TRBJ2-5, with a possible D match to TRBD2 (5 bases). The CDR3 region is CASSFEGSTQYF. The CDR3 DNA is TGTGCCAGCAGTTTCGAGGGATCGACCCAGTACTTC.